Below are 7 T cell receptor beta chains sequenced from a single sample in a study of regulatory T cells in long-lasting Graves disease. Both iRepertoire HTBI primers and Arm-PCR of CDR3 regions were used to build the TCR beta libraries. TCRdb re-analysed the multiplex PCR reads in MiXCR, keeping a single row per CDR3 protein. The sample gives roughly 490,000 distinct CDR3 sequences, about 22% of which show up once; around 13% is in the top ten. Time point reported: persistent/refractory GD, antithyroid drugs over 5 years with positive TRAb. The TCR library used RNA extracted from PBMCs. The sample was peripheral blood mononuclear cells (PBMCs), taken when the disease was refractory, from a patient treated with antithyroid drugs. Receptors originate from a female donor with Graves disease.

The V and J genes are TRBV20-1 and TRBJ1-5; 8 positions agree with TRBD1. The CDR3 runs to 15 residues. V dropped 0 bases and J dropped 5; count of bases not matched to a gene: 6. Per the germline V gene, CDR1 is DFQATT and CDR2 is SNEGSKA (reference sequence). The CDR3 DNA reads TGCAGTGCTAGAGACCGACAGGGGCGAGATCAGCCCCAGCATTTT. It specifies CSARDRQGRDQPQHF.

The rearrangement joins TRBV2 to TRBJ2-3, with a tentative D call TRBD1 (7 bases). The CDR3 has 18 residues. CDR1 is SNHLY and CDR2 is FYNNEI in the germline V gene. Trimming took off 4 bases at V and 1 base at J, with 21 bases between the two ends. The CDR3 sequence is CASSAWQGEVFGTDTQYF. The CDR3 DNA reads TGTGCCAGCAGTGCCTGGCAGGGGGAGGTTTTCGGCACAGATACGCAGTATTTT.

The chain couples TRBV11-2 to TRBJ2-7, with D tentatively TRBD2 (7 bases). Per the germline V gene, CDR1 is SGHAT and CDR2 is FQNNGV. The CDR3 length is 15 residues. Trimming removed 5 bases from V and 2 bases from J, with 16 bases in between. CDR3 DNA: TGTGCCAGCAGCCCCCCCTGGGGGGGCCCCTACGAGCAGTACTTC. Its protein product is CASSPPWGGPYEQYF.

V usage is TRBV4-3 and J usage is TRBJ2-7; D perhaps matches TRBD2 (6 bases). The CDR3 covers 14 residues. Germline CDR1 reads LGHNA; CDR2 reads YSLEER. V was pared by 1 base and J by 3 bases, with 10 bases between. CDR3: CASSQGGLLYEQYF. The CDR3 DNA reads TGCGCCAGCAGCCAAGGGGGACTTCTCTACGAGCAGTACTTC.

This clonotype was counted only a few times. The germline gene is not matched at one end of the junction; a read error may be the cause. The rearrangement uses TRBV5-1 and TRBJ1-2, with 7 positions matching TRBD1. Per germline, CDR1 SGHRS and CDR2 YFSETQ. The CDR3 consists of 14 residues. Here the CDR3 DNA reads TGTGCCAGCAGCTTGGCCAAGGGACAGAGACGCTACACCTTC. Its translation: CASSLAKGQRRYTF.

The V call is TRBV13, the J call TRBJ1-3; TRBD1 agrees at 7 bases. Germline V gene data show CDR1 as PRHDT and CDR2 as FYEKMQ (reference sequence). CDR3 length: 18 residues. V was clipped by 5 bases and J by 1 base; unmatched bases: 14. The CDR3 DNA reads as TGTGCCAGCAGCCTCCAAATCGGACAGGCCTTATCTGGAAACACCATATATTTT. Translation gives CASSLQIGQALSGNTIYF.

V gene TRBV5-1 combines with J gene TRBJ2-5; a weak D match, TRBD2 (6 bases). Trimming took off 3 bases at V and 4 bases at J, with 13 bases between the two ends. CDR3 length: 14 residues. Germline V lookup: CDR1 SGHRS, CDR2 YFSETQ. CDR3 residues: CASSSGTALETQYF. The CDR3 DNA sequence: TGCGCCAGCAGCTCCGGGACTGCCTTAGAGACCCAGTACTTC. Together with reference TRBV5-1 and TRBJ2-5, the CDR3 gives the full variable domain: KAGVTQTPRYLIKTRGQQVTLSCSPISGHRSVSWYQQTPGQGLQFLFEYFSETQRNKGNFPGRFSGRQFSNSRSEMNVSTLELGDSALYLCASSSGTALETQYFGPGTRLLVL.